Listed below are T cell receptor beta chains from one sample, sequenced in a study of cytomegalovirus exposure and HLA in healthy donors. Data came from immunoSEQ multiplex PCR; TCRdb stores just in-frame clones and leaves some out. This table has under 200,000 clones, roughly 79% appearing once. The sequenced sample consisted of PBMCs. Source of these receptors: a woman aged 45-65 years in good health and CMV-seronegative. The CDR3 runs from the conserved cysteine through the conserved F or W. Each record gives: CDR3 protein, J gene, V gene, clone size. Not every row has a clone size; where given, it reads once, few, many or a size class.

CASSEMYGSYEQYF,TRBJ2-7,TRBV2,-
CASSLVGRGPNEQFF,TRBJ2-1,TRBV5-1,-
CASSLTGDTQYF,TRBJ2-3,TRBV7-9,-
CASSGSGGRLGGQYF,TRBJ2-5,TRBV7-9,-
CASSLGAIAGGNTGELFF,TRBJ2-2,TRBV5-4,-
CASSLELAGVYEQFF,TRBJ2-1,TRBV7-2,-
CASTIAGAPSSYEQYF,TRBJ2-7,TRBV6-6,-
CASSLVQGYTEAFF,TRBJ1-1,TRBV7-8,-
CASARLAGNSYNEQFF,TRBJ2-1,TRBV28,few
CASSPPGVNEQYF,TRBJ2-7,TRBV7-3,-
CATRGTVGGTQYF,TRBJ2-5,TRBV2,-
CASGGGSDTEAFF,TRBJ1-1,TRBV10-2,few
CAITDPQGHEQYF,TRBJ2-7,TRBV10-3,-
CASSQDVRVTHQARAFF,TRBJ1-1,TRBV4-3,few
CAWNVGDTIYF,TRBJ1-3,TRBV30,-
CASRTNEQFF,TRBJ2-1,TRBV6-1,-
CSVAGTSLNTDTQYF,TRBJ2-3,TRBV29-1,few
CASSLIGQDTNNSSYEQYF,-,TRBV6-7,-
CASSPHEGRNPTYEQYF,TRBJ2-7,TRBV21-1,-
CASSQGGRTEAFF,TRBJ1-1,TRBV14,-
CATSSGGTPLETQYF,TRBJ2-5,TRBV15,-
CASRGTGANYGYTF,TRBJ1-2,TRBV2,-
CASSTSGGPGNEQFF,TRBJ2-1,TRBV9,once
CASNGQGTTGELFF,TRBJ2-2,TRBV2,once
CASSFGRGLMNTEAFF,TRBJ1-1,TRBV5-6,-
CASSADFSSSYEQYF,TRBJ2-7,TRBV7-9,-
CASSLSGPVPKNIQYF,TRBJ2-4,TRBV2,-
CATSRDDRTSGYNEQFF,TRBJ2-1,TRBV15,once
CASSLRAGEVETQYF,TRBJ2-5,TRBV11-3,-
CAWSVAVGRAKTQYF,TRBJ2-5,TRBV30,-
CASRTPFQGGEAFF,TRBJ1-1,TRBV28,few
CASSPGGTFKETQYF,TRBJ2-5,TRBV2,-
CASSRGGAEGSTDTQYF,TRBJ2-3,TRBV5-4,-
CASSVGQGAVEQYF,TRBJ2-7,TRBV9,-
CSVYSRGSDGYTF,TRBJ1-2,TRBV29-1,once
CASSPRAGENEQFF,TRBJ2-1,TRBV7-2,few